The T cell receptor beta chain described here comes from a study of cytomegalovirus exposure and HLA in healthy donors. Study conclusions and caveats: Subsequent analysis revealed that first-cohort TCR clusters tended to co-occur in the 130 or so validation repertoires.

Data came from immunoSEQ multiplex PCR; TCRdb stores just in-frame clones and leaves some out. Of over 200,000 clones detected, 88% appear once; the ten largest clones hold about 3%. Only one count was recorded for this clone. Its antigen is not identified. Deletions cut 6 bases from V and 7 bases from J, with 10 bases between. This CDR3 has 12 amino acids. Germline V lookup: CDR1 MNHEY, CDR2 SVGAGI. Sequencing was carried out using PBMCs. This chain joins TRBV6-5 and TRBJ2-1, with D unclear. This receptor was taken from a woman between 18 and 29 years old in good health and CMV-seronegative. The CDR3 protein is CASSSSLNEQFF. The DNA for the CDR3 is TGTGCCAGCAGCTCGAGTTTAAATGAGCAGTTCTTC.